This TCR beta chain came from a study of T-cell memory formation after mild COVID-19. The CDR3 is 18 residues long. The V end was cut by 2 bases, the J end by 9 bases, with 26 bases between. Germline CDR1 MNHNS, CDR2 SASEGT. TCRdb re-called the 5' RACE reads through MiXCR, storing one row per CDR3 protein. The repertoire holds 250,000 to 350,000 distinct CDR3 sequences, 15% to 20% seen once, with roughly a fifth in the top ten. This clonotype has just a few counts. The chain carries TRBV6-1 and TRBJ2-1; D may match TRBD1 or TRBD2 (6 bases each). Specimen: PBMCs or a T cell subset sorted from them (not recorded which). The clonotype comes from a man aged 18 to 30 who had mild COVID-19 (a few samples of this study predate the infection). Cell type and time point are not known. The CDR3 region is CASSELAAGGPLYGEQFF. CDR3 in DNA: TGTGCCAGCAGTGAATTAGCAGCTGGGGGGCCTCTCTATGGTGAGCAGTTCTTC.